This entry lists 23 T cell receptor beta chains sequenced from one sample in a study of T cells after yellow fever vaccination. TCRdb re-called the 5' RACE reads through MiXCR, storing one row per CDR3 protein. The sample lists about 320,000 distinct CDR3 sequences; about 10% were seen once. Sequencing was performed on CD4+ T cells sorted from PBMCs, taken 45 days after the yellow fever booster vaccination. The source of these receptors is a man in his late teens or twenties who received the YFV17D yellow fever vaccine.

This chain connects TRBV20-1 to TRBJ2-5; TRBD2 is a possible D gene (7 bases). The CDR3 consists of 16 residues. Trimming cost V 0 bases and J 0 bases, with 14 bases left between them. From germline, CDR1 is DFQATT and CDR2 SNEGSKA (reference sequence). The CDR3 nucleotides read TGCAGTGCTAGAGATTTGGCGGGGGCGAACCAAGAGACCCAGTACTTC. It encodes CSARDLAGANQETQYF.

The V gene is TRBV7-2, the J gene TRBJ2-2, with 7 bases aligning to TRBD2. The CDR3 contains 16 residues. Germline CDR1 and CDR2: SGHTA and FQGNSA. Germline trimming cut 2 bases from V and 6 bases from J; bases unmatched to any gene: 9. The CDR3 coding sequence is TGTGCCAGCAGCTTATTGGGGGGGTCCCCACCCGGGGAGCTGTTTTTT. Translation gives CASSLLGGSPPGELFF.

The rearrangement joins TRBV5-4 to TRBJ2-5; D remains ambiguous. This CDR3 comprises 14 residues. Germline CDR1 reads SGHNT; CDR2 reads YYREEE (reference sequence). V lost 3 bases and J 5 bases, leaving 14 bases between the germline ends. Here the CDR3 reads CASSSTYTLETQYF. CDR3 in DNA: TGTGCCAGCAGCTCGACATATACCCTGGAGACCCAGTACTTC. The variable domain in full, completed from reference TRBV5-4 and TRBJ2-5, reads ETGVTQSPTHLIKTRGQQVTLRCSSQSGHNTVSWYQQALGQGPQFIFQYYREEENGRGNFPPRFSGLQFPNYSSELNVNALELDDSALYLCASSSTYTLETQYFGPGTRLLVL.

This chain joins TRBV10-1 and TRBJ2-1; TRBD2 matches at 15 bases. J lost 7 bases, V lost 6 bases, and 10 bases had no gene match. CDR1 WNHNN and CDR2 SYGVQD come from the germline V gene (reference sequence). The CDR3 length is 17 residues. In DNA, the CDR3 is TGCGCCAGCAGCCCCCTTGGACTAGCGGGGGGGCCGAATGAGCAGTTCTTC. Encoded protein: CASSPLGLAGGPNEQFF.

The chain links TRBV18 to TRBJ2-2, with D perhaps matching TRBD1 (6 bases). Looked up from germline, CDR1 is KGHSH and CDR2 is LQKENI. With 6 bases removed from V and 3 bases from J, the gap between germline ends came to 14 bases. CDR3 size: 15 residues. The CDR3 DNA reads as TGTGCCAGCTCGCCCCAGGGGTCGGACACCGGGGAGCTGTTTTTT. It yields the protein CASSPQGSDTGELFF.

Ten or more counts support this clonotype. This chain joins TRBV10-3 and TRBJ2-3, with 15 bases identical to TRBD2. The junction had 10 bases not matched to a gene; V was cut back by 6 bases and J by 0 bases. The CDR3 sequence is 19 residues long. Germline values: CDR1 ENHRY, CDR2 SYGVKD. The CDR3 here is CAISGPGTSGGSSTDTQYF. In nucleotides, the CDR3 is TGTGCCATCAGCGGTCCGGGGACTAGCGGGGGGTCTAGCACAGATACGCAGTATTTT.

This clonotype was observed a handful of times. The chain recombines TRBV20-1 with TRBJ2-3; D might be TRBD1 (6 bases). The germline CDR1 and CDR2 sequences are DFQATT and SNEGSKA (reference sequence). This CDR3 has 14 amino acids. V gave up 6 bases and J gave up 1 base, with 14 bases separating them. Here the CDR3 DNA reads TGCAGTGCACAACAGGGTTCTCGCACAGATACGCAGTATTTT. It specifies CSAQQGSRTDTQYF.

V usage is TRBV28 and J usage is TRBJ2-2; D possibly corresponds to TRBD2 (6 bases). Germline CDR1 MDHEN, CDR2 SYDVKM. Trimming removed 3 bases from V and 2 bases from J, with 10 bases in between. The CDR3 length is 15 residues. The CDR3 region has the DNA TGTGCCAGCAGTTTGGGGGGTTATAACACCGGGGAGCTGTTTTTT. As protein: CASSLGGYNTGELFF.

J is TRBJ2-7 and V is TRBV7-8; D is undetermined. Germline V CDR1 and CDR2: SGHVS, FQNEAQ. This CDR3 region has 15 residues. V lost 3 bases and J 5 bases, leaving 17 bases between the germline ends. As DNA, the CDR3 is TGTGCCAGCAGCTTTCCTCCCCCGGGCAGGCACGAGCAGTACTTC. Its translation is CASSFPPPGRHEQYF. Full variable domain (outside the CDR3, taken from reference TRBV7-8 and TRBJ2-7): GAGVSQSPRYKVAKRGQDVALRCDPISGHVSLFWYQQALGQGPEFLTYFQNEAQLDKSGLPSDRFFAERPEGSVSTLKIQRTQQEDSAVYLCASSFPPPGRHEQYFGPGTRLTVT.

The chain uses TRBV4-2 and TRBJ1-2; D not certain. CDR3 length equals 13 residues. The germline gives CDR1 LGHNA, CDR2 YNFKEQ. Trimming shortened V by 4 bases and J by 6 bases, and 12 bases separated the two germline ends. Written as DNA, the CDR3 is TGTGCCAGCAGCCTGAGTCGGGTGGATGGCTACACCTTC. Translated: CASSLSRVDGYTF.

This clonotype was observed a handful of times. The chain links TRBV4-3 to TRBJ2-5; 7 bases line up with TRBD2. Germline V gives CDR1 LGHNA, CDR2 YSLEER. The ends lost 1 base at V and 4 bases at J; junction bases unmatched: 9. This CDR3 region has 16 residues. The CDR3 loop is CASSQGGGDRRETQYF. The CDR3 nucleotides are TGCGCCAGCAGCCAAGGGGGGGGAGACCGTCGAGAGACCCAGTACTTC.

The rearrangement uses TRBV3-1 and TRBJ1-1; D remains ambiguous. The CDR3 consists of 14 residues. Germline V gene lookup returns CDR1 LGHDT and CDR2 YNNKEL (reference sequence). With 4 bases removed from V and 3 bases from J, the gap between germline ends came to 12 bases. This CDR3 reads CASSPPNLYTEAFF. The CDR3 bases are TGTGCCAGCAGCCCCCCCAACTTATACACTGAAGCTTTCTTT.

The chain has TRBV2 and TRBJ1-5; 7 bases map to TRBD1. The CDR3 is 16 amino acids. Per the germline V gene, CDR1 is SNHLY and CDR2 is FYNNEI. Trimming cost V 6 bases and J 4 bases; bases outside gene matches: 12. The CDR3 DNA is TGTGCCAGCAGCACATCTACCGACAGGGCAAATCAGCCCCAGCATTTT. It yields the protein CASSTSTDRANQPQHF. Drawing the rest from reference TRBV2 and TRBJ1-5, the complete variable domain is EPEVTQTPSHQVTQMGQEVILRCVPISNHLYFYWYRQILGQKVEFLVSFYNNEISEKSEIFDDQFSVERPDGSNFTLKIRSTKLEDSAMYFCASSTSTDRANQPQHFGDGTRLSIL.

This clonotype has more than one count but fewer than ten. This chain connects TRBV2 to TRBJ1-1; the D gene is possibly TRBD1 (5 bases). This CDR3 is 13 amino acids long. Germline CDR1 and CDR2: SNHLY and FYNNEI. V gave up 7 bases and J gave up 3 bases, with 12 bases separating them. The CDR3 loop reads CASKRGGDTEAFF. CDR3 in DNA: TGTGCCAGCAAGAGGGGAGGAGACACTGAAGCTTTCTTT.

This clonotype was found a few times. V usage is TRBV4-3 and J usage is TRBJ2-1; 7 positions match TRBD2. This CDR3 comprises 13 residues. The V and J ends lost 0 bases and 15 bases, in that order; junction bases with no gene match: 8. CDR1 and CDR2 (germline): LGHNA, YSLEER. The CDR3 loop reads CASSQDYGLVRFF. Written as DNA, the CDR3 is TGCGCCAGCAGCCAAGATTACGGACTAGTGCGGTTCTTC.

The rearrangement links TRBV5-6 to TRBJ2-6; 8 bases agree with TRBD2. V was pared by 0 bases and J by 3 bases, with 5 bases of the junction left unmatched. The CDR3 spans 17 residues. CDR1 is SGHDT and CDR2 is YYEEEE in the germline V gene. CDR3 loop: CASSLDGGASGANVLTF. CDR3 sequence (DNA): TGTGCCAGCAGCTTGGACGGGGGGGCCAGTGGGGCCAACGTCCTGACTTTC.

This clonotype was observed many times. This rearrangement joins TRBV2 to TRBJ2-3, with TRBD2 as a possible D gene (5 bases). Trimming cost V 3 bases and J 0 bases, with 7 bases left between them. The CDR3 is made up of 14 amino acids. The V gene's germline CDR1 is SNHLY and CDR2 FYNNEI. The CDR3 coding sequence is TGTGCCAGCAGTGAGGGCGGGAGCACAGATACGCAGTATTTT. Translating gives CASSEGGSTDTQYF.

The V gene is TRBV9, the J gene TRBJ2-3; 9 bases fit TRBD2. This CDR3 contains 15 residues. CDR1 is SGDLS, CDR2 YYNGEE, per germline. The ends lost 4 bases at V and 2 bases at J; junction bases unmatched: 5. The CDR3 nucleotides are TGTGCCAGCAGCTCTCAGCGGGGGGCCACAGATACGCAGTATTTT. Translating it yields CASSSQRGATDTQYF. Drawing the rest from reference TRBV9 and TRBJ2-3, the complete variable domain is DSGVTQTPKHLITATGQRVTLRCSPRSGDLSVYWYQQSLDQGLQFLIQYYNGEERAKGNILERFSAQQFPDLHSELNLSSLELGDSALYFCASSSQRGATDTQYFGPGTRLTVL.

This sequence joins TRBV7-9 and TRBJ1-6; 11 positions agree with TRBD1. The CDR3 has 13 amino acids. Germline V gene data show CDR1 as SEHNR and CDR2 as FQNEAQ (reference sequence). V lost 6 bases, J lost 8 bases, and 0 bases stayed unmatched. CDR3: CASRGQGDSPLHF. As DNA, the CDR3 is TGTGCCAGCAGGGGACAGGGGGATTCACCCCTCCACTTT.

V usage is TRBV18 and J usage is TRBJ2-3, with a weak D call TRBD1 (5 bases). Trimming removed 6 bases at V and 4 bases at J, with 14 bases between. Germline-derived CDR1 and CDR2 are KGHSH and LQKENI. This CDR3 is built from 14 residues. Here the CDR3 reads CASSRGHLSDTQYF. DNA of the CDR3: TGTGCCAGCTCTCGAGGACACCTCTCAGATACGCAGTATTTT.

This clonotype has at least ten counts. The V gene is TRBV7-2, the J gene TRBJ2-6; no definite D call. Germline V gene sequence: CDR1 SGHTA, CDR2 FQGNSA. V lost 5 bases, J lost 1 base, and 6 bases lay in between. The CDR3 runs to 14 residues. CDR3 bases: TGTGCCAGCAGCGAACTATCTGGGGCCAACGTCCTGACTTTC. Translation gives CASSELSGANVLTF.

This clonotype was seen at least ten times. The chain links TRBV7-3 to TRBJ2-5; a weak D match, TRBD2 (6 bases). Germline lookup yields CDR1 SGHTA and CDR2 FQGTGA. Trimming removed 2 bases at V and 4 bases at J, with 11 bases between. The length of the CDR3 is 14 residues. The CDR3 DNA is TGTGCCAGCAGCTTATTAGGAGGGCGAGAGACCCAGTACTTC. As protein: CASSLLGGRETQYF. The full variable domain, in which reference TRBV7-3 and TRBJ2-5 provide the parts outside the CDR3, is GAGVSQTPSNKVTEKGKYVELRCDPISGHTALYWYRQSLGQGPEFLIYFQGTGAADDSGLPNDRFFAVRPEGSVSTLKIQRTERGDSAVYLCASSLLGGRETQYFGPGTRLLVL.

This clonotype was detected only a few times. The genes are TRBV11-2 and TRBJ2-1; D is possibly TRBD2 (5 bases). Germline CDR1 reads SGHAT; CDR2 reads FQNNGV. CDR3 size: 14 residues. Deletions cut 5 bases from V and 4 bases from J, with 12 bases between. CDR3 protein: CASSPLRRYNEQFF. The CDR3 nucleotides are TGTGCCAGCAGCCCGCTTCGGAGGTACAATGAGCAGTTCTTC. Full variable domain (remainder filled in from reference TRBV11-2 and TRBJ2-1): EAGVAQSPRYKIIEKRQSVAFWCNPISGHATLYWYQQILGQGPKLLIQFQNNGVVDDSQLPKDRFSAERLKGVDSTLKIQPAKLEDSAVYLCASSPLRRYNEQFFGPGTRLTVL.